Shown below are 31 T cell receptor beta chains from a single sample sequenced in a study of cytomegalovirus exposure and HLA in healthy donors. The PCR contained 60 Vbeta and 13 Jbeta primers. TCRdb's table, derived via immunoSEQ multiplex PCR, lists solely in-frame clones and lacks some. The data contain approximately 150,000 clones, approximately 80% of them singletons. Sequences were obtained from PBMCs. The receptors shown here come from a man in his forties in good health and CMV-seronegative.

The rearrangement joins TRBV4-1 to TRBJ1-6; the D gene is possibly TRBD1 (6 bases). V was clipped by 10 bases and J by 5 bases, with 12 bases between them. Germline CDR1 and CDR2: MGHRA and YSYEKL. The CDR3 loop spans 13 amino acids. The CDR3: CATRDTDNSPLHF. CDR3 DNA sequence: TGCGCCACCAGGGACACCGATAATTCACCCCTCCACTTT.

The chain is built from TRBV2 and TRBJ2-7; 9 bases match TRBD1. Trimming at V came to 3 bases and at J to 0 bases, leaving 12 bases not matched to a gene. The germline CDR1 and CDR2 sequences are SNHLY and FYNNEI. CDR3 size: 18 residues. CDR3 protein: CASSDKHLGQGTSYEQYF. For the CDR3, the DNA is TGTGCCAGCAGTGACAAACACCTTGGACAGGGGACCTCCTACGAGCAGTACTTC.

This chain links TRBV11-2 with TRBJ2-1; no firm D call. Trimming left V 0 bases short and J 10 bases short, with 10 bases between. CDR3 length equals 13 residues. Germline CDR1 SGHAT, CDR2 FQNNGV. CDR3 sequence reads: CASSLDLGDEQFF. The DNA for the CDR3 is TGTGCCAGCAGCTTAGATCTAGGCGACGAGCAGTTCTTC.

The rearrangement uses TRBV2 and TRBJ2-7; tentative D call: TRBD2 (6 bases). Germline V CDR1 and CDR2: SNHLY, FYNNEI. The CDR3 runs 13 residues. Trimming took 7 bases from V and 5 from J, leaving 15 bases between them. The CDR3 DNA sequence: TGTGCCAGCATGTTTGCGGGATCCGACGAGCAGTACTTC. This encodes CASMFAGSDEQYF. The full variable domain, completed using reference TRBV2 and TRBJ2-7, is EPEVTQTPSHQVTQMGQEVILRCVPISNHLYFYWYRQILGQKVEFLVSFYNNEISEKSEIFDDQFSVERPDGSNFTLKIRSTKLEDSAMYFCASMFAGSDEQYFGPGTRLTVT.

J is TRBJ2-7 and V is TRBV4-1; 8 bases line up with TRBD2. Per germline, CDR1 MGHRA and CDR2 YSYEKL. V was clipped by 1 base and J by 4 bases; unmatched bases: 6. The CDR3 totals 15 residues. CDR3 residues: CASSQGSGSGYEQYF. DNA for the CDR3: TGCGCCAGCAGCCAAGGGAGCGGGAGTGGTTACGAGCAGTACTTC.

The J gene is TRBJ2-1, the V gene TRBV5-1; possible D gene TRBD2, 6 bases. The length of the CDR3 is 15 residues. CDR1 and CDR2 from the germline V gene are SGHRS and YFSETQ. Trimming shortened V by 4 bases and J by 6 bases, and 17 bases separated the two germline ends. The CDR3 DNA reads as TGCGCCAGCAGCGCCGGGACTGTCCTTTTCAATGAGCAGTTCTTC. Encoded protein: CASSAGTVLFNEQFF.

The gene calls are TRBV13 and TRBJ1-6, with unresolved D. The length of the CDR3 is 14 residues. Trimming pared 5 bases from V and 6 bases from J, leaving 11 bases between. CDR1 and CDR2 (germline): PRHDT, FYEKMQ (reference sequence). CDR3 in amino acids: CASSPGVGNSPLHF. The CDR3 nucleotides are TGTGCCAGCAGCCCGGGTGTAGGTAATTCACCCCTCCACTTT.

This clone occurred a few times. The chain combines TRBV7-9 with TRBJ1-1; D is uncertain. V lost 7 bases, J lost 3 bases, and 9 bases lay in between. This CDR3 is 12 amino acids long. Germline V gives CDR1 SEHNR, CDR2 FQNEAQ (reference sequence). CDR3 protein: CASTPVDTEAFF. Written as DNA, the CDR3 is TGTGCCAGCACCCCGGTGGACACTGAAGCTTTCTTT.

The chain combines TRBV7-3 with TRBJ2-2, with 8 bases that match TRBD2. The V gene end was trimmed by 8 bases and the J gene end by 1 base; junction bases not matched to a gene: 3. The V gene's germline CDR1 is SGHTA and CDR2 FQGTGA. The CDR3 sequence is 14 residues long. CDR3 nucleotide sequence: TGTGCCAGCCGGGGGGGCCTGAACACCGGGGAGCTGTTTTTT. It codes for CASRGGLNTGELFF.

The V call is TRBV10-3, the J call TRBJ1-6; D is uncertain. The CDR3 length is 17 residues. Germline lookup yields CDR1 ENHRY and CDR2 SYGVKD. V lost 3 bases to trimming and J lost 9 bases, with 21 bases between them. The CDR3 here is CAISDPTGNPVGSPLHF. The CDR3 DNA follows: TGTGCCATCAGTGACCCGACGGGGAATCCTGTAGGTTCACCCCTCCACTTT.

Regarding this clone: The same CDR3 can be traced to other DNA sequences in this sample. This sequence joins TRBV4-3 and TRBJ2-7; 8 nucleotides line up with TRBD1. The CDR3 extends over 16 amino acids. Unmatched junction bases numbered 11, after V lost 3 bases and J lost 4 bases. CDR1 LGHNA and CDR2 YSLEER come from the germline V gene. CDR3 nucleotide sequence: TGCGCCAGCAGCCATGTAACAGGGGGAGTGCGGTACGAGCAGTACTTC. Protein: CASSHVTGGVRYEQYF.

This clone was seen a handful of times. J is TRBJ1-6 and V is TRBV28; D may be TRBD1 (5 bases). Germline CDR1 is MDHEN and CDR2 is SYDVKM. V was pared by 11 bases and J by 7 bases, with 18 bases between. The CDR3 runs to 14 residues. CDR3 sequence: CAVTRRGNNSPLHF. CDR3 nucleotides: TGTGCCGTCACACGGCGGGGGAACAATTCACCCCTCCACTTT.

The V and J genes are TRBV18 and TRBJ2-5; possible D gene TRBD2, 6 bases. Germline-derived CDR1 and CDR2 are KGHSH and LQKENI. This CDR3 comprises 16 residues. Trimming left V 0 bases short and J 4 bases short, with 15 bases between. The CDR3 spells CASSPPMTRRAETQYF. The CDR3 nucleotides are TGTGCCAGCTCACCACCGATGACTAGACGGGCAGAGACCCAGTACTTC.

Notes on this clone: An end of the junction differs from the germline gene, which may be a read error. This CDR3 reads CASSELGELAKNSQYF. CDR3 nucleotides: TGTGCCAGCAGTGAACTAGGGGAACTAGCCAAAAACAGTCAGTACTTC. The V call is TRBV6-1, the J call TRBJ2-4, with D possibly matching TRBD2 (6 bases). There are 16 residues in the CDR3. Per germline, CDR1 MNHNS and CDR2 SASEGT.

This clone was found a few times. The chain couples TRBV10-3 to TRBJ1-2, with D possibly matching TRBD1 (6 bases). From germline, CDR1 is ENHRY and CDR2 SYGVKD. The CDR3 loop spans 16 amino acids. V lost 6 bases, J lost 0 bases, and 17 bases lay in between. The CDR3 region has the DNA TGTGCCATCAGCGAAATGGGGGCAGTCTCTAACTATGGCTACACCTTC. Translated, it gives CAISEMGAVSNYGYTF.

This chain uses TRBV7-8 with TRBJ2-5; perhaps TRBD1 as D (6 bases). The CDR3 covers 14 residues. Germline-derived CDR1 and CDR2 are SGHVS and FQNEAQ. V shed 11 bases and J shed 9 bases, with 25 bases lying between them. The CDR3 protein is CAAPEGELPGAQYF. For the CDR3, the DNA is TGTGCCGCCCCCGAGGGGGAGCTGCCTGGGGCCCAGTACTTC.

The rearrangement uses TRBV19 and TRBJ1-3, with 8 bases aligning to TRBD1. V trimming: 0 bases; J trimming: 0 bases; junction bases outside the gene matches: 7. Germline V lookup: CDR1 LNHDA, CDR2 SQIVND (reference sequence). The CDR3 length is 18 residues. CDR3 in amino acids: CASSIEGQERSSGNTIYF. DNA for the CDR3: TGTGCCAGTAGTATAGAGGGACAGGAGCGGTCCTCTGGAAACACCATATATTTT. The variable domain in full, completed from reference TRBV19 and TRBJ1-3, reads DGGITQSPKYLFRKEGQNVTLSCEQNLNHDAMYWYRQDPGQGLRLIYYSQIVNDFQKGDIAEGYSVSREKKESFPLTVTSAQKNPTAFYLCASSIEGQERSSGNTIYFGEGSWLTVV.

V is TRBV7-7 and J is TRBJ2-2, with TRBD2 matching over 14 bases. This CDR3 region has 19 residues. J was trimmed by 5 bases and V by 3 bases; bases with no gene match: 11. Germline values: CDR1 SSHAT, CDR2 FNYEAQ (reference sequence). Written as DNA, the CDR3 is TGTGCCAGCAGCTTCCGACTAGCGGGAGGGCCATTGGGTACCGGGGAGCTGTTTTTT. Amino acid sequence: CASSFRLAGGPLGTGELFF.

To note about this clone: The junction departs from germline at one end; a sequencing error may be responsible. This chain connects TRBV4-1 to TRBJ2-4; D is possibly TRBD1 (6 bases). CDR1 is MGHRA and CDR2 is YSYEKL in the germline V gene. This CDR3 contains 15 residues. CDR3 bases: TGCGCCAGCAGCCAAACAGGGATAGCCAAAAACAGTCAGTACTTC. The encoded protein is CASSQTGIAKNSQYF.

There are a few counts of this clone. The chain links TRBV9 to TRBJ2-3, with a possible D match to TRBD2 (5 bases). The germline gives CDR1 SGDLS, CDR2 YYNGEE. CDR3 length: 16 residues. With 0 bases removed from V and 7 bases from J, the gap between germline ends came to 18 bases. This CDR3 is CASSVAGGRLANTQYF. CDR3 coding DNA: TGTGCCAGCAGCGTAGCCGGCGGGCGCCTCGCCAATACGCAGTATTTT.

The table lists this clone with a few counts. The chain combines TRBV6-4 with TRBJ1-4, with 10 bases matching TRBD1. Germline V CDR1 and CDR2: MRHNA, SNTAGT. Trimming cost V 6 bases and J 6 bases; bases outside gene matches: 1. This CDR3 is built from 13 residues. For the CDR3, the DNA is TGTGCCAGCAGCGGGACAGGGGATGAAAAACTGTTTTTT. It specifies CASSGTGDEKLFF.

The chain uses TRBV5-1 and TRBJ2-2; 7 positions agree with TRBD1. Germline values: CDR1 SGHRS, CDR2 YFSETQ. This CDR3 region has 16 residues. V lost 2 bases and J lost 0; bases outside the gene matches: 4. CDR3 protein: CASSFAGTANTGELFF. The CDR3 DNA sequence: TGCGCCAGCAGCTTTGCCGGGACAGCGAACACCGGGGAGCTGTTTTTT. The whole variable domain, filled in from reference TRBV5-1 and TRBJ2-2, reads KAGVTQTPRYLIKTRGQQVTLSCSPISGHRSVSWYQQTPGQGLQFLFEYFSETQRNKGNFPGRFSGRQFSNSRSEMNVSTLELGDSALYLCASSFAGTANTGELFFGEGSRLTVL.

The sample holds a few counts of this clone. The chain has TRBV28 and TRBJ2-3, with 9 bases matching TRBD1. With V trimmed by 5 bases and J by 3 bases, 6 bases remained unmatched. This CDR3 region has 15 residues. CDR1 is MDHEN, CDR2 SYDVKM, per germline. CDR3 sequence reads: CASSRTGDGTDTQYF. The DNA for the CDR3 is TGTGCCAGCAGTCGGACAGGGGATGGGACAGATACGCAGTATTTT.

This clone came up a few times. This chain uses TRBV28 with TRBJ1-1; 10 bases are a match to TRBD1. The CDR3 is 17 amino acids. From germline, CDR1 is MDHEN and CDR2 SYDVKM. J lost 2 bases, V lost 6 bases, and 12 bases had no gene match. CDR3 sequence (DNA): TGTGCCAGCAGCCTCACCCGGGACAGGGGACTTAACACTGAAGCTTTCTTT. Translation: CASSLTRDRGLNTEAFF.

The table lists this clone with a few counts. This chain connects TRBV4-2 to TRBJ1-6; maybe TRBD1 (6 bases). The CDR3 has 12 amino acids. The ends were cut back, 0 bases at V and 14 bases at J, with 8 bases in the middle. Germline V CDR1 and CDR2: LGHNA, YNFKEQ. CDR3 nucleotide sequence: TGTGCCAGCAGCCAAGAAAGGGACACCCTCCACTTT. Its protein is CASSQERDTLHF.

The chain recombines TRBV7-8 with TRBJ2-7; 7 positions agree with TRBD2. Trimming took 4 bases from V and 2 from J; bases not matched to a gene: 5. The CDR3 has 14 amino acids. Germline V gene data show CDR1 as SGHVS and CDR2 as FQNEAQ. CDR3 sequence: CASSWGGSAYEQYF. CDR3 nucleotides: TGTGCCAGCAGCTGGGGAGGGAGTGCCTACGAGCAGTACTTC.

J is TRBJ2-1 and V is TRBV9; 15 positions agree with TRBD2. Germline CDR1 is SGDLS and CDR2 is YYNGEE. This CDR3 region has 16 residues. Unmatched junction bases numbered 6, after V lost 3 bases and J lost 8 bases. In DNA form, the CDR3 reads TGTGCCAGCAGCGCAAGGACTAGCGGGGGGGCGTATGAGCAGTTCTTC. It yields the protein CASSARTSGGAYEQFF.

This chain connects TRBV19 to TRBJ1-4; tentatively, D is TRBD1 (5 bases). Germline V lookup: CDR1 LNHDA, CDR2 SQIVND (reference sequence). The CDR3 has 14 amino acids. V was clipped by 10 bases and J by 8 bases, with 20 bases between them. The CDR3 reads CATRAGGAREKLFF. The CDR3 DNA sequence: TGTGCCACAAGAGCGGGGGGAGCGCGAGAAAAACTGTTTTTT.

The chain employs TRBV19 and TRBJ1-1; 9 bases are shared with TRBD1. The CDR3 loop spans 12 amino acids. Germline values: CDR1 LNHDA, CDR2 SQIVND (reference sequence). Trimming at V came to 6 bases and at J to 6 bases, leaving 2 bases not matched to a gene. This CDR3 is CASRTGGPEAFF. The CDR3 DNA sequence: TGTGCCAGTAGAACAGGGGGCCCTGAAGCTTTCTTT.

The CDR3 is CASSEKTSGVADTQYF. DNA of the CDR3: TGTGCCAGCAGTGAGAAGACTAGCGGGGTGGCAGATACGCAGTATTTT. The J gene is TRBJ2-3, the V gene TRBV6-4; 11 positions match TRBD2. Unmatched junction bases numbered 6, after V lost 3 bases and J lost 4 bases. From germline, CDR1 is MRHNA and CDR2 SNTAGT. The length of the CDR3 is 16 residues.

The genes are TRBV5-1 and TRBJ2-1, with 8 nucleotides matching TRBD2. This CDR3 contains 18 residues. V trimming: 0 bases; J trimming: 0 bases; junction bases outside the gene matches: 8. CDR1 and CDR2 from the germline V gene are SGHRS and YFSETQ. The CDR3, as DNA: TGCGCCAGCAGCTTGGGCGCGGGGGGCTTAAGCTCCTACAATGAGCAGTTCTTC. Its translation: CASSLGAGGLSSYNEQFF.